This T cell receptor (beta chain) was identified during a study of T cells after yellow fever vaccination. With 4 bases removed from V and 7 bases from J, the gap between germline ends came to 26 bases. Per germline, CDR1 SGHDT and CDR2 YYEEEE. The CDR3 is 17 amino acids. TCRdb re-derived calls from the 5' RACE reads in MiXCR, one entry per CDR3 protein. The repertoire includes hundreds of thousands of distinct CDR3 sequences, 15% to 20% of them detected once, and about 13% sits in the top ten. This sequence was found in a man aged 25 to 40 who received the YFV17D yellow fever vaccine. This chain links TRBV5-6 with TRBJ2-5; D remains ambiguous. The input for sequencing was PBMCs, taken 15 days after the yellow fever booster vaccination. CDR3 DNA: TGTGCCAGCAGCCGACCCAACACTTTAACTCGGTTAGCGACCCAGTACTTC. This translates into CASSRPNTLTRLATQYF.